The clone carrying this T cell receptor (beta chain) has a handful of counts. This entry comes from a study of T-cell reconstitution after alpha-beta-depleted transplantation in children. Germline CDR1 is SGHRS and CDR2 is YFSETQ. This CDR3 spans 14 amino acids. The V and J ends lost 3 bases and 4 bases, in that order; junction bases with no gene match: 2. Unique molecular identifiers were incorporated into the prepared TCRbeta library. From the PCR reads, TCRdb called clonotypes with MiXCR, one entry per CDR3 protein. The sample yields around 700,000 distinct CDR3 sequences, about an eighth seen once.

This material consisted of PBMCs, taken before TCRalphabeta/CD19-depleted stem cell transplant. The source of this sequence is a girl aged 2 to 10 with congenital amegakaryocytic thrombocytopenia, due to receive a stem cell transplant. This chain connects TRBV5-1 to TRBJ2-1; 9 nucleotides agree with TRBD1. The CDR3 region has the DNA TGCGCCAGCAGCTCCGGGACAGGGTACAATGAGCAGTTCTTC. Amino acids: CASSSGTGYNEQFF. Together with reference TRBV5-1 and TRBJ2-1, the CDR3 gives the full variable domain: KAGVTQTPRYLIKTRGQQVTLSCSPISGHRSVSWYQQTPGQGLQFLFEYFSETQRNKGNFPGRFSGRQFSNSRSEMNVSTLELGDSALYLCASSSGTGYNEQFFGPGTRLTVL.